Below, 17 T cell receptor beta chains from the same sample are listed, as sequenced in a study of OX40 agonist ivuxolimab in advanced cancers. Produced via immunoSEQ multiplex PCR; TCRdb's table is partial and in-frame only. The sample carries more than 60,000 clones, roughly 90% recorded once. Sequenced material: CD4+ or CD8+ T cells sorted from blood, taken in a trial of the OX40 agonist ivuxolimab. The receptors were gathered from an adult with an advanced solid tumor such as melanoma, head and neck, liver or kidney cancer.

This chain connects TRBV6-5 to TRBJ2-7; TRBD1 agrees at 7 bases. J was trimmed by 4 bases and V by 6 bases; bases with no gene match: 3. This CDR3 contains 12 residues. Germline V CDR1 and CDR2: MNHEY, SVGAGI. The CDR3 sequence: CASRQTGYEQYF. The CDR3 DNA reads TGTGCCAGCAGGCAGACAGGGTACGAGCAGTACTTC.

This sequence joins TRBV7-3 and TRBJ2-3, with a tentative D call TRBD2 (5 bases). This CDR3 region has 13 residues. Trimming left V 5 bases short and J 3 bases short, with 9 bases between. Germline V gene sequence: CDR1 SGHTA, CDR2 FQGTGA. The CDR3 here is CASSLGLTDTQYF. CDR3 nucleotides: TGTGCCAGCAGCCTAGGACTTACAGATACGCAGTATTTT.

The J gene is TRBJ2-7, the V gene TRBV10-3, with 7 bases aligning to TRBD2. V lost 4 bases, J lost 3 bases, and 12 bases stayed unmatched. This CDR3 has 16 amino acids. Germline V gene lookup returns CDR1 ENHRY and CDR2 SYGVKD. The CDR3 nucleotides are TGTGCCATCAGTGGATACAGCCGGGACTATAACTACGAGCAGTACTTC. This encodes CAISGYSRDYNYEQYF.

The rearrangement uses TRBV7-2 and TRBJ2-2, with 10 bases matching TRBD2. CDR1 is SGHTA, CDR2 FQGNSA, per germline. This CDR3 is 16 amino acids long. V lost 5 bases and J lost 5; bases outside the gene matches: 8. CDR3 DNA: TGTGCCAGCAGCCGACCCAGCGGGGGGGTAACCGGGGAGCTGTTTTTT. Translating it yields CASSRPSGGVTGELFF. The full variable domain, its missing parts supplied by reference TRBV7-2 and TRBJ2-2, is GAGVSQSPSNKVTEKGKDVELRCDPISGHTALYWYRQSLGQGLEFLIYFQGNSAPDKSGLPSDRFSAERTGGSVSTLTIQRTQQEDSAVYLCASSRPSGGVTGELFFGEGSRLTVL.

This rearrangement joins TRBV7-8 to TRBJ2-4; 10 bases map to TRBD2. The germline V gene encodes CDR1 SGHVS and CDR2 FQNEAQ. This CDR3 has 16 residues. Losses at the gene ends were 3 bases for V and 5 bases for J; bases not matched to a gene: 7. CDR3 sequence: CASSFGSGRAENIQYF. The CDR3 nucleotides read TGTGCCAGCAGCTTTGGAAGCGGGAGGGCCGAAAACATTCAGTACTTC.

Turning to this clone: The CDR3 does not close with the conserved phenylalanine or tryptophan, likely indicating a read error. The genes are TRBV5-1 and TRBJ1-6; no firm D call. The CDR3 spans 15 residues. V lost 3 bases, J lost 5 bases, and 12 bases lay in between. Germline CDR1 reads SGHRS; CDR2 reads YFSETQ. The CDR3 DNA sequence: TGCGCCAGCAGCTATTATACGGGAGATAATTCACCCCTCCACCTT. Protein: CASSYYTGDNSPLHL.

The chain joins TRBV7-2 to TRBJ2-5, with 9 bases identical to TRBD1. The CDR3 has 13 residues. Germline V gives CDR1 SGHTA, CDR2 FQGNSA. V gave up 5 bases and J gave up 2 bases; unmatched junction bases: 0. The DNA of the CDR3 is TGTGCCAGCAGCGGACAGGGGCAAGAGACCCAGTACTTC. Translated, it gives CASSGQGQETQYF.

The V gene is TRBV4-3, the J gene TRBJ2-3; 7 bases line up with TRBD1. The germline V gene has CDR1 LGHNA and CDR2 YSLEER. The CDR3 has 15 residues. J gave up 4 bases and V 0 bases, and 4 bases lay outside the gene matches. The CDR3 is CASSQDTGAADTQYF. For the CDR3, the DNA is TGCGCCAGCAGCCAAGATACAGGGGCGGCAGATACGCAGTATTTT.

The rearrangement joins TRBV25-1 to TRBJ2-2; possible D gene TRBD2, 5 bases. The CDR3 length is 15 residues. The V and J ends lost 5 bases and 5 bases respectively, with 15 bases between them. Germline values: CDR1 MGHDK, CDR2 SYGVNS. CDR3 sequence (DNA): TGTGCCAGCAGTTGGGAGAGTGTAGGGACCGGGGAGCTGTTTTTT. It specifies CASSWESVGTGELFF.

This chain uses TRBV5-1 with TRBJ2-2; D is unresolved. Trimming cost V 3 bases and J 6 bases, with 9 bases left between them. Germline V gives CDR1 SGHRS, CDR2 YFSETQ. The CDR3 covers 13 residues. This CDR3 is CASSSNAAGELFF. Here the CDR3 DNA reads TGCGCCAGCAGCTCAAATGCGGCCGGGGAGCTGTTTTTT.

The genes are TRBV5-6 and TRBJ2-7, with TRBD2 matching 9 bases. The length of the CDR3 is 14 residues. With V trimmed by 9 bases and J by 3 bases, 10 bases remained unmatched. Germline values: CDR1 SGHDT, CDR2 YYEEEE. CDR3 nucleotides: TGTGCCACCCCAGGACTAGCGACTTTCTACGAGCAGTACTTC. Residues: CATPGLATFYEQYF.

The chain carries TRBV7-9 and TRBJ2-1, with 8 bases that match TRBD1. Per germline, CDR1 SEHNR and CDR2 FQNEAQ (reference sequence). The CDR3 spans 13 residues. Trimming cost V 6 bases and J 8 bases; bases outside gene matches: 6. The chain's CDR3 is CASRRQGIDEQFF. CDR3 nucleotide sequence: TGTGCCAGCAGACGACAGGGGATCGATGAGCAGTTCTTC. The full variable domain, in which reference TRBV7-9 and TRBJ2-1 provide the parts outside the CDR3, is DTGVSQNPRHKITKRGQNVTFRCDPISEHNRLYWYRQTLGQGPEFLTYFQNEAQLEKSRLLSDRFSAERPKGSFSTLEIQRTEQGDSAMYLCASRRQGIDEQFFGPGTRLTVL.

The genes are TRBV9 and TRBJ2-2, with 7 bases that match TRBD2. V trimming: 4 bases; J trimming: 2 bases; junction bases outside the gene matches: 8. Per the germline V gene, CDR1 is SGDLS and CDR2 is YYNGEE. The length of the CDR3 is 16 residues. The DNA for the CDR3 is TGTGCCAGCAGCTCCCAGACTAGCTACAACACCGGGGAGCTGTTTTTT. It specifies CASSSQTSYNTGELFF.

The V call is TRBV9, the J call TRBJ2-3, with TRBD2 identical over 7 bases. The CDR3 runs 16 residues. V was pared by 0 bases and J by 4 bases, with 8 bases of the junction left unmatched. Per germline, CDR1 SGDLS and CDR2 YYNGEE. The CDR3 region has the DNA TGTGCCAGCAGCGTAGACGGGGGAGGGATCGCAGATACGCAGTATTTT. Translation gives CASSVDGGGIADTQYF.

As to this clone: Other DNA sequences in the same sample also yield this CDR3. The gene calls are TRBV5-1 and TRBJ2-7; possible D gene TRBD1, 5 bases. This CDR3 is 16 amino acids long. The germline CDR1 and CDR2 sequences are SGHRS and YFSETQ. Trimming took 0 bases from V and 1 from J, leaving 14 bases between them. For the CDR3, the DNA is TGCGCCAGCAGCTTGGCCGGGCAGGGATCGTCCTACGAGCAGTACTTC. Its translation: CASSLAGQGSSYEQYF.

The V and J genes are TRBV27 and TRBJ2-5; 7 positions match TRBD1. Germline CDR1 reads MNHEY; CDR2 reads SMNVEV (reference sequence). Trimming removed 3 bases from V and 5 bases from J; junction bases left unmatched: 3. The CDR3 has 13 residues. CDR3 DNA: TGTGCCAGCAGTTTCACAGGGGTGGAGACCCAGTACTTC. The encoded protein is CASSFTGVETQYF.

V is TRBV4-3 and J is TRBJ2-7, with D perhaps given as TRBD1 or TRBD2 (6 bases each). Trimming left V 4 bases short and J 2 bases short, with 15 bases between. The CDR3 covers 15 residues. From germline, CDR1 is LGHNA and CDR2 YSLEER. The CDR3 is CASSPGARLTYEQYF. CDR3 DNA: TGCGCCAGCAGCCCGGGGGCGCGGCTTACCTACGAGCAGTACTTC.